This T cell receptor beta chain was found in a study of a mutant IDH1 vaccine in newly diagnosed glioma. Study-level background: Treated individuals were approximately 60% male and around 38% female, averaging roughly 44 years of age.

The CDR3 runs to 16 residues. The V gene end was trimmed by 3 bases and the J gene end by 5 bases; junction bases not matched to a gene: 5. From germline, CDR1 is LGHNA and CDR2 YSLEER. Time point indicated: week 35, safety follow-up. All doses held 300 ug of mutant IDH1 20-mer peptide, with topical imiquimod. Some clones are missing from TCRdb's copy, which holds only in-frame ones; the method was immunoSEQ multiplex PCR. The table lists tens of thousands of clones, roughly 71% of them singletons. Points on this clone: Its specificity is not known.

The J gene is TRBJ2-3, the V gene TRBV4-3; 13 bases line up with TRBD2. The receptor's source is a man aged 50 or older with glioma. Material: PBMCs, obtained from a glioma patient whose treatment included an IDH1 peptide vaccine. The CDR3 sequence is CASSHMTSGGIDTQYF. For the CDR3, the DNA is TGCGCCAGCAGCCACATGACTAGCGGGGGGATAGATACGCAGTATTTT.